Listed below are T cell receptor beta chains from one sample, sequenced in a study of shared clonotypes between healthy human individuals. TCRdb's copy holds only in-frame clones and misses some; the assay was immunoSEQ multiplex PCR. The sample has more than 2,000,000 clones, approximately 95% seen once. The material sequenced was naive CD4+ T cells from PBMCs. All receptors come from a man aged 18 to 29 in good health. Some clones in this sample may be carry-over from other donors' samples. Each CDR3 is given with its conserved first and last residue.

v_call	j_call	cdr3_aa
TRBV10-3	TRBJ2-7	CAISSSGSAYEQYF
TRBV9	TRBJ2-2	CASSVDAITGELFF
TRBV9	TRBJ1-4	CASSETGGLNEKLFF
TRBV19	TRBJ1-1	CASSPTGKVQFEAFF
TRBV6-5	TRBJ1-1	CASSFGQGEAFF
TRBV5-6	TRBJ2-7	CASSPRFPGYEQYF
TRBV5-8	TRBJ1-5	CASSLILRNQPQHF
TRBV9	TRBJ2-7	CASSPAGYEQYF
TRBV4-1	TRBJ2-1	CASSHPSGLAGGLLSWNEQFF
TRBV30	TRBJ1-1	CASGHMHEEAFF
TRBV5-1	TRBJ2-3	CASSRVGRASTDTQYF
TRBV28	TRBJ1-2	CASRWDRNYGYTF
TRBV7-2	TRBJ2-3	CASSLWPRGVPDTQYF
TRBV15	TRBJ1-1	CATSRNRVVGTEAFF
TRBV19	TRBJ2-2	CASSKQGNGELFF
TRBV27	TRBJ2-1	CASSHGRSSLYNEQFF
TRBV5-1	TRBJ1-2	CASSLAGEGYGYTF
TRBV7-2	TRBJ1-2	CASSLAGTANYGYTF
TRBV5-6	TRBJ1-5	CASSLGLEPNQPQHF
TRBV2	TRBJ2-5	CASTSVRHTQETQYF
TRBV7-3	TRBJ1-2	CASSLTGSRGDNRGYTF
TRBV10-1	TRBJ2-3	CAGLPEVRDTQYF
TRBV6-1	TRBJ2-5	CASSGPLRETQYF
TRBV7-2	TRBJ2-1	CASSLGRETYVFF
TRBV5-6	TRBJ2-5	CASSLVGETQYF
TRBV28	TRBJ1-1	CASSLNTGNTEAFF
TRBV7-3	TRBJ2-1	CASSLWSAGGPSRYNEQFF
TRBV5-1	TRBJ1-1	CASSLNTGGTEAFF
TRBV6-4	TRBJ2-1	CASRGEGNEQFF
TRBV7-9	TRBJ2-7	CASSPGWGSPYEQYF
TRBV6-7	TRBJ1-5	CASSYGKLQPQHF
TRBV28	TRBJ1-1	CASRLLNTEAFF
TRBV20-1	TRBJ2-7	CSPLNDEQYF
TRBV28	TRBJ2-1	CASSLFQEQFF
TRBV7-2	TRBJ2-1	CASSLGVSGSGNEQFF
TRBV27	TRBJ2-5	CASSRWSGETQYF
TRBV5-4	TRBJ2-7	CASSLPGAEQYF
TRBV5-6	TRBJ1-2	CASWTPRDYGYTF
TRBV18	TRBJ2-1	CASSPAGLAGLSSYNEQFF
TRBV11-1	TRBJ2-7	CASSLGASATYEQYF
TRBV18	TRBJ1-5	CASSPGTNQPQHF
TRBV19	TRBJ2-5	CASSITVGGWSQETQYF
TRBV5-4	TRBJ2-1	CASSPEAGNAYNEQFF
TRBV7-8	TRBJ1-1	CASSLLGQGEAFF
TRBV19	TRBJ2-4	CASSILGGEAKNIQYF
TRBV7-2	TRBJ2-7	CASSLEGPPRHEQYF
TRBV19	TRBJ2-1	CASSSLLAGGLNNEQFF
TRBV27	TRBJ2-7	CASSSSSGRAPYEQYF
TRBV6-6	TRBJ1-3	CASRPPGQGETIYF
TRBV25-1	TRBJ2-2	CASTDRTGVAGELFF